The clone carrying this TCR beta chain was seen at least ten times. What it binds is not known. Germline V gives CDR1 SGHVS, CDR2 FQNEAQ. The CDR3 covers 15 residues. Between the trimmed V and J ends, which lost 3 bases and 2 bases, there was a span of 14 bases. Template switching added a universal primer binding site, and final cDNA carried unique molecular identifiers. MiXCR was run by TCRdb on the 5' RACE reads, yielding one entry per CDR3 protein. The sample has 500,000 or so distinct CDR3 sequences; 12% to 15% are singletons. The source of the sample is a study of identical twins. Broader study findings: Whereas memory repertoires showed no such difference, abundant cord blood beta clonotypes carried fewer insertions. The authors noted that invariant MAIT and iNKT cells could partly confound zero-insertion analyses. Monozygotic twins shared more out-of-frame TCR alpha than recombination models predicted.

These data were also filed under a second study, of yellow fever vaccine responses in identical twins.

The receptor comes from a woman aged 18-29 years in good health. This chain connects TRBV7-8 to TRBJ2-7, with D maybe TRBD2 (7 bases). Sequenced: CD4+ T cells sorted from blood. CDR3 sequence reads: CASSFRGGQPYEQYF. CDR3 sequence (DNA): TGTGCCAGCAGCTTTAGGGGGGGACAACCCTACGAGCAGTACTTC.